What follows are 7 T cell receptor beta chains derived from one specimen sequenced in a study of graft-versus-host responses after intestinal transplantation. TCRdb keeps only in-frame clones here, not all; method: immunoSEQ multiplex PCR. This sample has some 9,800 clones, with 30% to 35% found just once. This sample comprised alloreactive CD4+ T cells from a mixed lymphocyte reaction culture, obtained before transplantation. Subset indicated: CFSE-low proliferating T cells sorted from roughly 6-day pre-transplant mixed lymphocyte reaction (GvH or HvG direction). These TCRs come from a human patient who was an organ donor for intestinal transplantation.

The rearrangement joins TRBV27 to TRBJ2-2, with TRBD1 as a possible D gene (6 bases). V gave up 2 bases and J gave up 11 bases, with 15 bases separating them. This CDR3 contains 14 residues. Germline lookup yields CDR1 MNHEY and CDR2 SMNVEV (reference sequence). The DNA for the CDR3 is TGTGCCAGCAGTTTAAACAGGGTCAAATTCGAGCTGTTTTTT. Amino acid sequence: CASSLNRVKFELFF.

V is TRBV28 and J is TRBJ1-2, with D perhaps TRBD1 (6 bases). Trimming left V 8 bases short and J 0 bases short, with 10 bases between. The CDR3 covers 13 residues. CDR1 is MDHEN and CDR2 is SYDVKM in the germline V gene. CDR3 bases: TGTGCCAGCCGCGAGGGGGCTAACTATGGCTACACCTTC. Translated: CASREGANYGYTF.

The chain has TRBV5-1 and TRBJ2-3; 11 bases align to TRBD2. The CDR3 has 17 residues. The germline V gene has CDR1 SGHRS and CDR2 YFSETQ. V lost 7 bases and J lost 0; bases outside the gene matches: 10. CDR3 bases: TGCGCCAGCGCAGTAGCGGGGGGGCGTGGGAGCACAGATACGCAGTATTTT. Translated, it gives CASAVAGGRGSTDTQYF.

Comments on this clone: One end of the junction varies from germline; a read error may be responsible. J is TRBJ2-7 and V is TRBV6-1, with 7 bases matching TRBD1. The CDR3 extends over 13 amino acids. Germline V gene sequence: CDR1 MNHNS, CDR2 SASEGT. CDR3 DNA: TGCGCCAGCAGACATGGGACAGCTTACGAGCAGTACTTC. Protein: CASRHGTAYEQYF.

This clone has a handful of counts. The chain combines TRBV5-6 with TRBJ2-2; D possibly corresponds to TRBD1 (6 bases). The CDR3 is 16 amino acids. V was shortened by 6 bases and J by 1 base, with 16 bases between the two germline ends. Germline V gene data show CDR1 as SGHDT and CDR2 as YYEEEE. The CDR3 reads CASTETGTLNTGELFF. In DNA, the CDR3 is TGTGCCAGCACCGAGACCGGGACACTGAACACCGGGGAGCTGTTTTTT.

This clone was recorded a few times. The CDR3 loop is CASSFQGTDYTEAFF. As DNA, the CDR3 is TGTGCCAGCAGCTTCCAAGGGACAGACTACACTGAAGCTTTCTTT. The V call is TRBV7-8, the J call TRBJ1-1, with 7 bases aligning to TRBD1. V gave up 3 bases and J gave up 3 bases; unmatched junction bases: 7. Germline lookup yields CDR1 SGHVS and CDR2 FQNEAQ. This CDR3 has 15 residues.

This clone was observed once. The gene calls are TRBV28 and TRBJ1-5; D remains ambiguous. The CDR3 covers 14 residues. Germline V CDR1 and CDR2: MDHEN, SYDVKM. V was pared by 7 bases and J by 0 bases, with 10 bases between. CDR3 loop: CASNLGGSNQPQHF. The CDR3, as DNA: TGTGCCAGCAATTTGGGTGGTAGCAATCAGCCCCAGCATTTT.